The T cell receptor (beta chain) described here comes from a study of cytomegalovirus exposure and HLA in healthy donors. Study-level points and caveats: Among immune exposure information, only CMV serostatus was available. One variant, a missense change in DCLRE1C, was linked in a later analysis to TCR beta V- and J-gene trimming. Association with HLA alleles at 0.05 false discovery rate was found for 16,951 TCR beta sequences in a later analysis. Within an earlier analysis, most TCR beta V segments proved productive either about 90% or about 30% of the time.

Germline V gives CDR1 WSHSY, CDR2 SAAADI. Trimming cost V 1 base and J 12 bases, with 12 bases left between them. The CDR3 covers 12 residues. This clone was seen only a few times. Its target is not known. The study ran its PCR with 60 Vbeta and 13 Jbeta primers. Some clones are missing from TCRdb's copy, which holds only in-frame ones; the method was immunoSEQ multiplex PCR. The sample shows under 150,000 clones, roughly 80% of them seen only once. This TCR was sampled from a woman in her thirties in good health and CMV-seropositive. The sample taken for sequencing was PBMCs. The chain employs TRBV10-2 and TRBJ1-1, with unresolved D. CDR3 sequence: CASSEYPQESFF. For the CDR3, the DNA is TGCGCCAGCAGTGAGTACCCCCAAGAGTCTTTCTTT.